Given below is one T cell receptor (beta chain) in context. The antigen remains unidentified. The method was immunoSEQ multiplex PCR; TCRdb's version includes in-frame clones alone and lacks a portion of them. The sample lists roughly 9,000 clones; over 60% were seen once. This specimen comes from a study of siplizumab effects on memory and regulatory T cells. General observations from the study: The apparent diversity of naive T cells exceeded that of memory cells, and naive T cells seemed to make a major contribution to the alloresponse.

The CDR3 covers 16 residues. Unstimulated naive, memory, effector memory and TEMRA subsets were subjected to sequencing in a few donor pairs. This sequence was found in a human donor in good health. The source material was effector memory CD8+ T cells sorted from blood. Documented subset: unstimulated CD8+ effector memory T cells. The chain couples TRBV12-1 to TRBJ2-5; the D call TRBD2 from the table was never checked on the DNA. The DNA matches TRBJ2-7 better at its end, which makes the J call doubtful. TRBV12-1 is a documented pseudogene. The CDR3 bases are TGTGCCAGCACCTGCGAAGAGGGTCCCAGCTCCTACGAGCAGTACTTC. It yields the protein CASTCEEGPSSYEQYF.